Listed below are T cell receptor beta chains from one sample, sequenced in a study of T cell responses to AZD1222 COVID-19 vaccine. Clones were read by immunoSEQ multiplex PCR, and TCRdb kept only the in-frame ones, dropping some. Counted here are some 140,000 clones, approximately 91% occurring once; the ten biggest clones make up around 5.3%. Source: peripheral blood, taken 28 days after the second AZD1222 dose. These receptors originate from an adult who received the AZD1222 COVID-19 vaccine. Both conserved end residues are part of each CDR3. The D gene is left open where the match is weak. Size values are once, few and many counts, or a class for expanded clones, and some rows have none.

NA	NA	TRBV12-3/TRBV12-4	TRBJ2-3	CASSFTGSDTQYF	TGTGCCAGCAGTTTCACAGGGTCGGATACGCAGTATTTT
NA	TRBD1	TRBV4-2	TRBJ1-5	CASSLDRDNQPQHF	TGTGCCAGCAGCCTGGACAGGGACAATCAGCCCCAGCATTTT
NA	TRBD1	TRBV18	TRBJ1-2	CASSSTGENGYTF	TGTGCCAGCTCATCGACAGGGGAAAATGGCTACACCTTC
NA	NA	TRBV21-1	TRBJ1-4	CASRNRWGGMREKLFF	TGTGCCAGCAGAAACCGGTGGGGGGGCATGAGGGAAAAACTGTTTTTT
NA	TRBD1	TRBV9	TRBJ1-4	CASSVEGAWGEKLFF	TGTGCCAGCAGCGTAGAGGGGGCGTGGGGTGAAAAACTGTTTTTT
few	NA	TRBV15	TRBJ2-7	CATSRGTGIPEQYF	TGTGCCACCAGCAGAGGAACAGGGATCCCCGAGCAGTACTTC
once	NA	TRBV15	TRBJ2-3	CATSREGIPRDLDTQYF	TGTGCCACCAGCAGAGAGGGAATTCCCAGGGACCTGGATACGCAGTATTTT
NA	TRBD1	TRBV28	TRBJ1-3	CASSKQGAGGNTIYF	TGTGCCAGCAGCAAACAGGGGGCGGGCGGAAACACCATATATTTT
once	NA	TRBV24-1	TRBJ2-1	CATSDAYNEQFF	TGTGCCACCAGTGACGCCTACAATGAGCAGTTCTTC
once	TRBD2	TRBV6-1	TRBJ2-5	CASSDPQLAGDETQYF	TGTGCCAGCAGTGACCCTCAACTAGCGGGAGATGAGACCCAGTACTTC
NA	NA	TRBV7-8	TRBJ2-2	CASSPEGDTGELFF	TGTGCCAGCAGCCCCGAGGGGGACACCGGGGAGCTGTTTTTT
NA	NA	TRBV27	TRBJ2-7	CASSLSATTYEQYF	TGTGCCAGCAGTTTATCGGCGACAACCTACGAGCAGTACTTC
NA	NA	TRBV28	TRBJ1-1	CASKLGSLNTEAFF	TGTGCCAGCAAACTGGGCAGTTTGAACACTGAAGCTTTCTTT
NA	NA	TRBV5-6	TRBJ2-1	CASSNQGSYNEQFF	TGTGCCAGCAGCAATCAGGGGTCCTACAATGAGCAGTTCTTC
NA	NA	TRBV27	TRBJ1-4	CASSPAGNEKLFF	TGTGCCAGCAGTCCCGCAGGTAATGAAAAACTGTTTTTT
NA	TRBD2	TRBV18	TRBJ2-3	CASSHGGAGADTQYF	TGTGCCAGCTCACACGGGGGAGCGGGGGCAGATACGCAGTATTTT
once	NA	TRBV6-5	TRBJ2-7	CASLAGDSYEQYF	TGTGCCAGTCTAGCAGGGGACTCCTACGAGCAGTACTTC
NA	NA	TRBV2	TRBJ1-5	CASSGGGQGPQHF	TGTGCCAGCAGTGGGGGAGGCCAGGGGCCCCAGCATTTT
NA	NA	TRBV6-5	TRBJ1-6	CASSLLGRGSPLHF	TGTGCCAGCAGCCTCCTCGGGCGGGGTTCACCCCTCCACTTT
NA	TRBD1	TRBV28	TRBJ1-4	CASSSGQATNEKLFF	TGTGCCAGCAGTTCAGGACAGGCAACTAATGAAAAACTGTTTTTT
NA	TRBD1	TRBV5-4	TRBJ2-1	CASSSRDRAYNEQFF	TGTGCCAGCAGCTCCCGGGACAGGGCCTACAATGAGCAGTTCTTC
NA	NA	TRBV6-2/TRBV6-3	TRBJ1-6	CASSYSGSSYNSPLHF	TGTGCCAGCAGTTACTCGGGGAGCTCCTATAATTCACCCCTCCACTTT
NA	NA	TRBV18	TRBJ1-1	CASSPYEHENTEAFF	TGTGCCAGCTCACCCTACGAGCACGAGAACACTGAAGCTTTCTTT
NA	TRBD1	TRBV5-4	TRBJ1-1	CASSLALTGTNTEAFF	TGTGCCAGCAGCTTGGCGCTGACAGGGACCAACACTGAAGCTTTCTTT
NA	TRBD2	TRBV7-9	TRBJ2-7	CASSNPSGGVWEQYF	TGTGCCAGCAGCAATCCTAGCGGGGGGGTGTGGGAGCAGTACTTC
NA	TRBD1	TRBV11-3	TRBJ1-2	CASSLDSRQGYGYTF	TGTGCCAGCAGCTTAGATTCCAGACAGGGGTATGGCTACACCTTC
NA	NA	TRBV5-6	TRBJ2-2	CASSFRQSGELFF	TGTGCCAGCAGCTTTCGTCAATCCGGGGAGCTGTTTTTT
NA	TRBD1	TRBV7-2	TRBJ1-2	CASSLGGQVPYGYTF	TGTGCCAGCAGCTTAGGGGGACAGGTTCCTTATGGCTACACCTTC
NA	TRBD2	TRBV19	TRBJ2-1	CASSIGWSGRNNEQFF	TGTGCCAGTAGTATAGGATGGAGCGGGAGGAACAATGAGCAGTTCTTC
NA	NA	TRBV2	TRBJ2-2	CASRRNGGELFF	TGTGCCAGCAGAAGGAATGGCGGGGAGCTGTTTTTT
NA	NA	TRBV6-5	TRBJ2-3	CASSYAGKDTQYF	TGTGCCAGCTCATACGCGGGGAAAGATACGCAGTATTTT
few	NA	TRBV28	TRBJ1-5	CASSSSRSGIQPQHF	TGTGCCAGCAGCAGTTCACGGTCCGGCATTCAGCCCCAGCATTTT
NA	NA	TRBV9	TRBJ1-3	CASSPEYISGNTIYF	TGTGCCAGCAGCCCGGAGTACATTTCTGGAAACACCATATATTTT
NA	NA	TRBV2	TRBJ2-7	CASTPGHYEQYF	TGTGCCAGCACTCCGGGACACTACGAGCAGTACTTC
NA	NA	TRBV18	TRBJ1-1	CASSPEGEAFF	TGTGCCAGCTCACCAGAAGGCGAAGCTTTCTTT
NA	NA	TRBV19	TRBJ1-2	CASSVGRTNYGYTF	TGTGCCAGTAGTGTGGGCAGAACTAACTATGGCTACACCTTC
NA	TRBD1	TRBV2	TRBJ1-4	CASGGQGKEKLFF	TGTGCCAGTGGAGGACAGGGGAAAGAAAAACTGTTTTTT
NA	NA	TRBV5-6	TRBJ1-4	CASSLLGFANEKLFF	TGTGCCAGCAGCTTGCTAGGGTTTGCTAATGAAAAACTGTTTTTT
NA	NA	TRBV2	TRBJ1-1	CASTQSGSAFF	TGTGCCAGCACACAGTCCGGGTCAGCTTTCTTT
NA	NA	TRBV6-5	TRBJ1-4	CASRPPGGANEKLFF	TGTGCCAGCAGACCCCCGGGGGGGGCTAATGAAAAACTGTTTTTT
NA	TRBD1	TRBV7-3	TRBJ2-1	CASSLTGQGTYNEQFF	TGTGCCAGCAGCTTAACGGGACAGGGTACATACAATGAGCAGTTCTTC
NA	NA	TRBV14	TRBJ2-7	CASSLGYEQYF	TGTGCCAGCAGCCTGGGCTACGAGCAGTACTTC
NA	NA	TRBV19	TRBJ1-6	CASSMEGRYSYSPLHF	TGTGCCAGTAGTATGGAAGGGAGGTACTCGTACTCACCCCTCCACTTT
NA	NA	TRBV5-1	TRBJ2-2	CASSRVGDTGELFF	TGCGCCAGCAGCCGGGTGGGGGACACCGGGGAGCTGTTTTTT
few	NA	TRBV5-4	TRBJ2-1	CASSPGGAMGHNEQFF	TGTGCCAGCAGCCCCGGAGGGGCTATGGGCCACAATGAGCAGTTCTTC
NA	NA	TRBV18	TRBJ1-2	CASSPIGEGYTF	TGTGCCAGCTCACCAATAGGAGAGGGCTACACCTTC
once	NA	TRBV14	TRBJ1-1	CASSLYTGRRIYTEAFF	TGTGCCAGCAGCCTATACACAGGTCGCCGAATCTACACTGAAGCTTTCTTT
NA	NA	TRBV21-1	TRBJ2-7	CASKGTSYEQYF	TGTGCCAGCAAGGGTACGAGCTACGAGCAGTACTTC
NA	TRBD2	TRBV7-8	TRBJ2-1	CASSSIAGTSGRAFYNEQFF	TGTGCCAGCAGCTCCATCGCCGGGACTAGCGGGAGGGCCTTCTACAATGAGCAGTTCTTC
NA	NA	TRBV19	TRBJ2-7	CASSGRNEQYF	TGTGCCAGTTCGGGCAGAAACGAGCAGTACTTC
NA	TRBD2	TRBV18	TRBJ2-1	CASSTAGLPLDEQFF	TGTGCCAGCTCAACAGCGGGACTTCCCCTGGATGAGCAGTTCTTC
NA	NA	TRBV9	TRBJ2-5	CASAGGGEETQYF	TGTGCCTCGGCAGGGGGAGGGGAAGAGACCCAGTACTTC
NA	TRBD2	TRBV28	TRBJ2-3	CASSSLAGGSPTDTQYF	TGTGCCAGCAGTTCTCTAGCGGGAGGTTCACCCACAGATACGCAGTATTTT
NA	NA	TRBV24-1	TRBJ2-1	CATSDFQLSNEQFF	TGTGCCACCAGTGATTTCCAACTAAGCAATGAGCAGTTCTTC
NA	NA	TRBV7-3	TRBJ2-1	CASSGPGANEQFF	TGTGCCAGCAGCGGACCGGGCGCAAATGAGCAGTTCTTC